Listed below are T cell receptor beta chains from one sample, sequenced in a study of blood T cell repertoires in COVID-19. Method: immunoSEQ multiplex PCR; TCRdb's copy keeps in-frame clones and lacks some. This table holds around 180,000 clones, around 85% found once. The sample taken for sequencing was peripheral blood. The receptors were gathered from a woman aged 80 or over with acute or convalescent COVID-19. CDR3s include the opening cysteine and the closing phenylalanine or tryptophan. D genes are given only for firm matches. The size field is filled for only some rows; it gives once, few, many or a size class.

length	size	D	J	V	DNA	CDR3
14	NA	TRBD2	TRBJ2-1	TRBV19	TGTGCCAGTAGTAACCAGCGGGGTTCGTTTGAGCAGTTCTTC	CASSNQRGSFEQFF
15	NA	NA	TRBJ2-2	TRBV10-2	TGCGCCAGCAGTGAGTCCCAGACGGGAGTACGGGAGCTGTTTTTT	CASSESQTGVRELFF
13	NA	NA	TRBJ1-2	TRBV10-3	TGTGCCATCAGTGAGGGGAGCAGCTATGGCTACACCTTC	CAISEGSSYGYTF
14	NA	NA	TRBJ2-7	TRBV7-2	TGTGCCAGCAGTAGAGGTGGGGGACCGGGACAACAGTACTTC	CASSRGGGPGQQYF
14	few	NA	TRBJ2-1	TRBV27	TGTGCCAGCAGCCTTACAGGGAACTACAATGAGCAGTTCTTC	CASSLTGNYNEQFF
15	NA	TRBD2	TRBJ2-1	TRBV4-2	TGTGCCAGCAGCCTCTTAGCGGGAGTTAGGAATGAGCAGTTCTTC	CASSLLAGVRNEQFF
16	NA	TRBD1	TRBJ2-5	TRBV15	TGTGCCACCAGCAGAGATTTAGGGACAGGGTCGGGGACCCAGTACTTC	CATSRDLGTGSGTQYF
17	NA	TRBD2	TRBJ2-5	TRBV7-8	TGTGCCAGCAGCCAGTCGTCGGGGGAGGGCCGGGGAGAGACCCAGTACTTC	CASSQSSGEGRGETQYF
12	NA	NA	TRBJ2-1	TRBV6-5	TGTGCCAGCAGTTACTCGAGCAAAGAGCAGTTCTTC	CASSYSSKEQFF
18	NA	TRBD2	TRBJ2-7	TRBV5-1	TGCGCCAGCAGCGTGGGGTCTAGCGGGAGGGTGCCCCTCCACGAGCAGTACTTC	CASSVGSSGRVPLHEQYF
12	once	NA	TRBJ2-7	TRBV18	TGTGCCAGCTCACGCACTCACTACGAGCAGTACTTC	CASSRTHYEQYF
14	NA	TRBD1	TRBJ2-7	TRBV5-1	TGCGCCAGCAGAATTGGGACAGGGGTTTACGAGCAGTACTTC	CASRIGTGVYEQYF
15	NA	NA	TRBJ2-7	TRBV5-8	TGTGCCAGCAGACCTCTTGGTGTCAGAAAATACGAGCAGTACTTC	CASRPLGVRKYEQYF
14	NA	NA	TRBJ1-2	TRBV19	TGTGCCATTCGGCTCCGGGTTCCCCCCTATGGCTACACCTTC	CAIRLRVPPYGYTF
14	NA	NA	TRBJ2-3	TRBV24-1	TGTGCCACCAGTGATTTTCAGGTTGCAGATACGCAGTATTTT	CATSDFQVADTQYF
15	NA	NA	TRBJ1-1	TRBV2	TGTGCCAGCAGTGAAGAGGGAGGAGGGTTCTCTGGAGCTTTCTTT	CASSEEGGGFSGAFF
17	few	TRBD2	TRBJ2-2	TRBV7-2	TGTGCCAGCAGCTTAAGGGGGACTAGCGGCCAGCCCGGGGAGCTGTTTTTT	CASSLRGTSGQPGELFF
15	NA	TRBD2	TRBJ2-7	TRBV19	TGTGCCAGTAGTATAGGGACTAGCGGGAGGCACGAGCAGTACTTC	CASSIGTSGRHEQYF
14	NA	NA	TRBJ2-5	TRBV21-1	TGTGCCAGCAGCACCCGGACAGGGGGTGTGACCCAGTACTTC	CASSTRTGGVTQYF
16	NA	TRBD1	TRBJ2-3	TRBV7-2	TGTGCCAGCAGCTCTCGCCGACAGGGGATCACAGATACGCAGTATTTT	CASSSRRQGITDTQYF
15	NA	NA	TRBJ1-1	TRBV4-3	TGCGCCAGCAGCCAAGATCCGGGAGGAGGCACTGAAGCTTTCTTT	CASSQDPGGGTEAFF
11	NA	NA	TRBJ2-7	TRBV3-1/TRBV3-2	TGTGCCAGCAGCCGGGGGCACGAGCAGTACTTC	CASSRGHEQYF
15	NA	NA	TRBJ1-1	TRBV2	TGTGCCAGCAGTGAACGGCCAGGTGATACAACTGAAGCTTTCTTT	CASSERPGDTTEAFF
15	NA	NA	TRBJ2-5	TRBV6-2/TRBV6-3	TGTGCCAGCAGTGGCCCGGGGTGGTACCAAGAGACCCAGTACTTC	CASSGPGWYQETQYF
16	NA	TRBD2	TRBJ2-3	TRBV27	TGTGCCAGCAGACAACTAGCGGTGACTTACACAGATACGCAGTATTTT	CASRQLAVTYTDTQYF
14	NA	NA	TRBJ2-5	TRBV6-2/TRBV6-3	TGTGCCAGCACCCCGGTTAGTCGGAGGGAGACCCAGTACTTC	CASTPVSRRETQYF
15	once	TRBD2	TRBJ2-3	TRBV11-2	TGTGCCAGCAGCTTTAGCGGGAGGGCCCCAGATACGCAGTATTTT	CASSFSGRAPDTQYF
17	NA	NA	TRBJ2-1	TRBV18	TGTGCCAGCTCACTTCCTCAGCGGGCCAGCTCCTACAATGAGCAGTTCTTC	CASSLPQRASSYNEQFF
13	NA	NA	TRBJ1-5	TRBV7-9	TGTGCCAGCAGCTCCCAGGGCAATCAGCCCCAGCATTTT	CASSSQGNQPQHF
11	NA	NA	TRBJ2-7	TRBV7-3	TGTGCCAGCAGCCCCGGTAACGAGCAGTACTTC	CASSPGNEQYF
15	NA	NA	TRBJ1-3	TRBV3-1/TRBV3-2	TGTGCCAGCAGCCAAGATGGCAACTCTGGAAACACCATATATTTT	CASSQDGNSGNTIYF
15	once	TRBD1	TRBJ1-6	TRBV18	TGTGCCAGCTCACCTCCGGGACAGGGGCCGCCACCCCTCCACTTT	CASSPPGQGPPPLHF